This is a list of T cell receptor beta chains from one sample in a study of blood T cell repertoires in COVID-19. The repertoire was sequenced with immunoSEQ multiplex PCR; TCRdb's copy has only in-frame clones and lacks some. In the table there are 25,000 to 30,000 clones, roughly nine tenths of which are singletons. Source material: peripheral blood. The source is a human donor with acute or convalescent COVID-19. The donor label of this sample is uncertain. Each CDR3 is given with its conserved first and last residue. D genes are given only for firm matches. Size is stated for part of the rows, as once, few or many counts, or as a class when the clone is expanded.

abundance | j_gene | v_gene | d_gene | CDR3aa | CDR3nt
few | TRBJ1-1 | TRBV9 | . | CASSVALGRGNDTEAFF | TGTGCCAGCAGCGTAGCTTTAGGCCGCGGAAATGACACTGAAGCTTTCTTT
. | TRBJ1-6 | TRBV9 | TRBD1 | CASSVGQGRDSPLHF | TGTGCCAGCAGCGTGGGACAGGGAAGGGATTCACCCCTCCACTTT
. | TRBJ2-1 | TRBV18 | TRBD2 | CASSPEGLAGGPNEQFF | TGTGCCAGCTCACCGGAGGGACTAGCGGGAGGGCCAAATGAGCAGTTCTTC
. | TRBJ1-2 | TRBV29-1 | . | CSVALQRGNGGYTF | TGCAGCGTTGCCCTCCAAAGGGGGAATGGTGGCTACACCTTC
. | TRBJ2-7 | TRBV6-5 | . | CASSSGTGPYEQYF | TGTGCCAGCAGCTCCGGGACTGGGCCTTACGAGCAGTACTTC
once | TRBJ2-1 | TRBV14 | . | CASSQDNGRARGNEQFF | TGTGCCAGCAGCCAAGATAACGGGCGTGCTAGGGGCAATGAGCAGTTCTTC
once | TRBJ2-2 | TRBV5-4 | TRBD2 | CASSPREGITGELFF | TGTGCCAGCAGCCCACGGGAGGGGATCACCGGGGAGCTGTTTTTT
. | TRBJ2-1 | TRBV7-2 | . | CASSYKLKRGAGYNEQFF | TGTGCCAGCAGCTACAAACTAAAACGGGGGGCGGGCTACAATGAGCAGTTCTTC
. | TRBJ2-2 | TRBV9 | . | CASSARTQGGELFF | TGTGCCAGCAGCGCCCGTACTCAGGGAGGGGAGCTGTTTTTT
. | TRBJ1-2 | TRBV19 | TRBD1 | CASSIQGVGGYTF | TGTGCCAGTAGTATCCAGGGGGTAGGAGGCTACACCTTC
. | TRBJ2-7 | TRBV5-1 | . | CASSFRGGSYEQYF | TGCGCCAGCAGCTTTCGAGGCGGCTCCTACGAGCAGTACTTC
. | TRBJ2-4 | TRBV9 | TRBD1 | CASSLTDRVDIQYF | TGTGCCAGCAGCCTTACGGACAGGGTGGACATTCAGTACTTC
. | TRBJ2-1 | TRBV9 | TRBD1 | CASSVVGGQGDEQFF | TGTGCCAGCAGCGTAGTGGGCGGGCAGGGGGATGAGCAGTTCTTC
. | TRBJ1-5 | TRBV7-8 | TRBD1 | CASSLGDRDQPQHF | TGTGCCAGCAGCTTAGGGGACAGGGATCAGCCCCAGCATTTT
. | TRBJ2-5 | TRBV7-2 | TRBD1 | CASSSTGRASETQYF | TGTGCCAGCAGCTCGACAGGGAGAGCGTCAGAGACCCAGTACTTC
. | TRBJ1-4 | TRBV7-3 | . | CASSQSDRNEKLFF | TGTGCCAGCAGTCAGTCAGATCGTAATGAAAAACTGTTTTTT
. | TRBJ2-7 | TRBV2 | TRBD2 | CASSRRLASSYEQYF | TGTGCCAGCAGCCGAAGACTAGCGAGCTCCTACGAGCAGTACTTC
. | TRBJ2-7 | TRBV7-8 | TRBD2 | CASSSPGLAGNRAYEQYF | TGTGCCAGCAGCTCACCGGGACTAGCGGGTAATAGGGCCTACGAGCAGTACTTC
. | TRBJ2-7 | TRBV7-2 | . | CASSPAAGSSYEQYF | TGTGCCAGCAGCCCCGCCGCCGGGAGCTCCTACGAGCAGTACTTC
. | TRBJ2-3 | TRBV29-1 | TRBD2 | CSVEDRGGGTSGDTQYF | TGCAGCGTTGAAGATCGGGGCGGGGGGACCTCAGGAGATACGCAGTATTTT
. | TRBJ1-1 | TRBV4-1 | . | CASSQDPGVGTEAFF | TGCGCCAGCAGCCAAGATCCGGGGGTGGGCACTGAAGCTTTCTTT
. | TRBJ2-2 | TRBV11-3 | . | CASSLGRIANTGELFF | TGTGCCAGCAGCTTAGGAAGAATAGCGAACACCGGGGAGCTGTTTTTT
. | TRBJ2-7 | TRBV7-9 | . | CATDRTAYEQYF | TGTGCCACAGACAGGACAGCCTACGAGCAGTACTTC
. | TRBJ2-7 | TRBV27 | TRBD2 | CASSPKAGASYEQYF | TGTGCCAGCAGCCCGAAAGCGGGAGCCTCCTACGAGCAGTACTTC
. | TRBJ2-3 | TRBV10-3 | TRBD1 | CATRTGTGSDTQYF | TGTGCCACCAGGACAGGTACGGGCTCAGATACGCAGTATTTT
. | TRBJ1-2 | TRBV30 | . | CAWRSGSYGYTF | TGTGCCTGGAGAAGCGGCAGCTATGGCTACACCTTC
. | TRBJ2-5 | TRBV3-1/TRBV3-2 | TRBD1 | CASSQMTGGSWRETQYF | TGTGCCAGCAGCCAAATGACAGGGGGATCTTGGCGAGAGACCCAGTACTTC
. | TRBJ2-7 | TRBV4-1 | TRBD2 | CASSFGGTSGRAQEQYF | TGCGCCAGCAGCTTCGGCGGGACTAGCGGGAGAGCTCAAGAGCAGTACTTC
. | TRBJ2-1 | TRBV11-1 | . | CASSLAGAPYNEQFF | TGTGCCAGCAGCTTAGCGGGGGCTCCCTACAATGAGCAGTTCTTC
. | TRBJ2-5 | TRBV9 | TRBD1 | CASSVRPTGGAETQYF | TGTGCCAGCAGCGTCCGACCGACAGGGGGCGCAGAGACCCAGTACTTC
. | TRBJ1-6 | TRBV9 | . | CASSVLQENSPLHF | TGTGCCAGCAGCGTATTACAGGAGAATTCACCCCTCCACTTT
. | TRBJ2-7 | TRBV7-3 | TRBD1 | CASSRPGQSQYF | TGTGCCAGCAGCCGACCGGGACAGAGTCAGTACTTC
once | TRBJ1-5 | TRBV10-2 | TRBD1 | CASSESAGGEQPQHF | TGCGCCAGCAGTGAGTCCGCAGGGGGCGAACAGCCCCAGCATTTT
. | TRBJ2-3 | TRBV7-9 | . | CASTEEGATDTQYF | TGTGCCAGCACCGAGGAGGGGGCCACAGATACGCAGTATTTT
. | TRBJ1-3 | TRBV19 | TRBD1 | CASNPGQAGNTIYF | TGTGCCAGTAACCCGGGACAGGCTGGAAACACCATATATTTT
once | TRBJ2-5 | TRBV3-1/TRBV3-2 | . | CASSQDLRLETQYF | TGTGCCAGCAGCCAAGATCTCAGACTAGAGACCCAGTACTTC
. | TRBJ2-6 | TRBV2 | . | CASSTARRGPSGANVLTF | TGTGCCAGCAGCACGGCTCGGCGGGGGCCCTCTGGGGCCAACGTCCTGACTTTC
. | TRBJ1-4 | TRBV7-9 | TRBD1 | CASSTPGQGNEKLFF | TGTGCCAGCAGCACCCCGGGACAGGGCAATGAAAAACTGTTTTTT
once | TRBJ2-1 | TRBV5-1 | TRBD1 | CASRTGTGVHYEQFF | TGCGCCAGCAGAACCGGGACAGGGGTTCACTATGAGCAGTTCTTC
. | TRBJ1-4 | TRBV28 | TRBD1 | CASSLFGGTGKEKLFF | TGTGCCAGCAGTTTATTTGGCGGGACAGGGAAGGAAAAACTGTTTTTT
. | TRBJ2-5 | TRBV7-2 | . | CASSFSLRETQYF | TGTGCCAGCAGCTTTAGTCTTCGCGAGACCCAGTACTTC
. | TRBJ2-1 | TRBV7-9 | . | CASSPSGTDNEQFF | TGTGCCAGCAGCCCGTCCGGGACTGATAATGAGCAGTTCTTC
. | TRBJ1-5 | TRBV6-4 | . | CASSENTNQPQHF | TGTGCCAGCAGCGAGAATACCAATCAGCCCCAGCATTTT
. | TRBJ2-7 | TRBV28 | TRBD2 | CASGPAGVYEQYF | TGTGCCAGCGGGCCCGCGGGAGTATACGAGCAGTACTTC
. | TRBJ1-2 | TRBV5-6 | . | CASSLEIGEEFGYTF | TGTGCCAGCAGCTTGGAGATAGGCGAGGAGTTTGGCTACACCTTC
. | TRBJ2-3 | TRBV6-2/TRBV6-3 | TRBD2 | CASSSSGLSTDTQYF | TGTGCCAGCAGTTCTAGCGGACTAAGCACAGATACGCAGTATTTT
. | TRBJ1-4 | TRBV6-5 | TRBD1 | CASRRDRVTNEKLFF | TGTGCCAGCAGAAGAGACAGGGTTACTAATGAAAAACTGTTTTTT